A single TCR beta chain is shown here with its context. This entry comes from a study of blood T cell repertoires in COVID-19. Overall study: Sites across the United States, Italy and Spain contributed samples from acute and convalescent COVID-19. The analysed material was cDNA or gDNA that came from T cells, B-cell-depleted T cells, or PBMCs.

Seattle enrolled patients during active infection and tracked them longitudinally. CDR3 size: 15 residues. Per the germline V gene, CDR1 is SGHTA and CDR2 is FQGNSA. V was pared by 5 bases and J by 2 bases, with 6 bases of the junction left unmatched. Per the original methods: By means of reference gene primer amplification, nucleated cell counts were estimated. Profiling relied on immunoSEQ multiplex PCR, and the TCRdb table lists in-frame clones only, not all of them. Clonal size and the V and J genes are those of that table, whereas D and trimming came from the DNA. The table shows 300,000 to 400,000 clones, with about 87% occurring only once.

The receptor's source is a woman aged 50 to 65 with COVID-19, enrolled during active disease. Specimen: peripheral blood. The J gene is TRBJ2-7, the V gene TRBV7-2, with 10 bases fitting TRBD1. CDR3 bases: TGTGCCAGCAGCCCGGACAGGGGGTACACCTACGAGCAGTACTTC. Its translation is CASSPDRGYTYEQYF. The complete variable domain, with remaining parts taken from reference TRBV7-2 and TRBJ2-7, reads GAGVSQSPSNKVTEKGKDVELRCDPISGHTALYWYRQSLGQGLEFLIYFQGNSAPDKSGLPSDRFSAERTGGSVSTLTIQRTQQEDSAVYLCASSPDRGYTYEQYFGPGTRLTVT.